Each of the 32 T cell receptor beta chains below was sequenced from the same sample in a study of preoperative IRX-2 immunotherapy in early breast cancer. The method was immunoSEQ multiplex PCR; TCRdb's version includes in-frame clones alone and lacks a portion of them. The sample has 20,000 to 30,000 clones; around 79% are singletons. As for treatment: preoperative locoregional IRX-2 cytokine immunotherapy. Specimen: lymph node tissue, collected after IRX-2 immunotherapy. The receptors derive from a human donor with breast cancer.

J is TRBJ1-2 and V is TRBV11-3; 9 bases are a match to TRBD1. Trimming removed 1 base from V and 8 bases from J; junction bases left unmatched: 8. The CDR3 loop spans 15 amino acids. Per germline, CDR1 SGHNT and CDR2 YENEEA. The CDR3 protein is CASSLGGQGNEGYTF. DNA of the CDR3: TGTGCCAGCAGCTTAGGGGGACAGGGTAACGAAGGCTACACCTTC.

The CDR3 region has the DNA TGCGCCAGCAGCTCCCAGGCGGGTCAGCCCCAGCATTTT. Amino acid sequence: CASSSQAGQPQHF. The J gene is TRBJ1-5, the V gene TRBV23-1; no reliable D call. TRBV23-1 is identified as an open reading frame with a role that is uncertain. Trimming pared 6 bases from V and 6 bases from J, leaving 12 bases between. The CDR3 contains 13 residues.

The chain links TRBV7-2 to TRBJ1-2; 9 nucleotides line up with TRBD1. Germline V gene data show CDR1 as SGHTA and CDR2 as FQGNSA. This CDR3 spans 13 amino acids. Trimming cost V 5 bases and J 8 bases; bases outside gene matches: 6. The CDR3 spells CASSPRTGEGYTF. DNA of the CDR3: TGTGCCAGCAGCCCTCGGACAGGGGAGGGCTACACCTTC.

This clone was counted between two and nine times. The chain combines TRBV15 with TRBJ2-2; unclear D gene. This CDR3 is built from 17 residues. Trimming removed 5 bases at V and 0 bases at J, with 16 bases between. Germline values: CDR1 LNHNV, CDR2 YYDKDF (reference sequence). In DNA form, the CDR3 reads TGTGCCACCAGCCGCTCGCTGGGCAGGTCGAACACCGGGGAGCTGTTTTTT. Translation gives CATSRSLGRSNTGELFF.

The V gene is TRBV19, the J gene TRBJ2-7; D possibly uses TRBD1 or TRBD2 (6 bases each). The CDR3 is 13 amino acids. With 4 bases removed from V and 4 bases from J, the gap between germline ends came to 11 bases. Germline lookup yields CDR1 LNHDA and CDR2 SQIVND (reference sequence). This CDR3 reads CASSSQGRYEQYF. Here the CDR3 DNA reads TGTGCCAGTAGTAGCCAGGGGAGGTACGAGCAGTACTTC.

The genes are TRBV14 and TRBJ2-3, with 9 nucleotides matching TRBD1. CDR3 length equals 16 residues. After removal of 4 bases from V and 4 bases from J, the junction contained 9 bases not matched to a gene. Looked up from germline, CDR1 is SGHDN and CDR2 is FVKESK. Written as DNA, the CDR3 is TGTGCCAGCAGCCTCCGGGACAGGGCTAGGGCAGATACGCAGTATTTT. Protein: CASSLRDRARADTQYF.

The chain uses TRBV5-1 and TRBJ2-5; TRBD1 aligns across 8 bases. J lost 2 bases, V lost 0 bases, and 3 bases had no gene match. The CDR3 has 15 amino acids. Germline V lookup: CDR1 SGHRS, CDR2 YFSETQ. Here the CDR3 reads CASSLGGQGQETQYF. The DNA for the CDR3 is TGCGCCAGCAGCTTGGGTGGACAGGGACAAGAGACCCAGTACTTC.

The V call is TRBV11-3, the J call TRBJ1-1; TRBD1 is a possible D gene (5 bases). Germline CDR1 is SGHNT and CDR2 is YENEEA. The V end was cut by 1 base, the J end by 2 bases, with 8 bases between. This CDR3 has 14 residues. Here the CDR3 DNA reads TGTGCCAGCAGCTTAGGTGGGGCTAACACTGAAGCTTTCTTT. Amino acid sequence: CASSLGGANTEAFF.

CDR3 bases: TGTGCCAGCAGTCGGCCGGGACGGGGCTACACCTTC. It specifies CASSRPGRGYTF. V is TRBV28 and J is TRBJ1-2, with a tentative D call TRBD1 (5 bases). The CDR3 has 12 amino acids. The ends were cut back, 5 bases at V and 8 bases at J, with 12 bases in the middle. Germline CDR1 is MDHEN and CDR2 is SYDVKM.

V is TRBV5-1 and J is TRBJ2-1; 9 nucleotides match TRBD1. The trim removed 1 base at V and 8 bases at J, leaving 4 bases unmatched. Germline CDR1 reads SGHRS; CDR2 reads YFSETQ. The length of the CDR3 is 14 residues. CDR3 nucleotides: TGCGCCAGCAGCTTGACAGGGGGCATCTATGAGCAGTTCTTC. Protein sequence: CASSLTGGIYEQFF.

This rearrangement joins TRBV18 to TRBJ1-1, with TRBD1 as a possible D gene (5 bases). Germline V gene lookup returns CDR1 KGHSH and CDR2 LQKENI. The CDR3 extends over 13 amino acids. V lost 6 bases, J lost 0 bases, and 8 bases lay in between. DNA for the CDR3: TGTGCCAGCTCCGGGGGAATGAACACTGAAGCTTTCTTT. Translation: CASSGGMNTEAFF.

The count of this clone is one. The chain links TRBV28 to TRBJ1-1; the D gene is possibly TRBD1 (5 bases). Deletions cut 3 bases from V and 1 base from J, with 9 bases between. Germline V gene data show CDR1 as MDHEN and CDR2 as SYDVKM. This CDR3 has 14 amino acids. In DNA, the CDR3 is TGTGCCAGCAGTTTGGTTGGGGGGAACACTGAAGCTTTCTTT. Translating gives CASSLVGGNTEAFF.

V is TRBV5-1 and J is TRBJ2-7, with 10 nucleotides matching TRBD1. The V segment lost 4 bases and the J segment 3 bases; nucleotides outside the gene matches: 4. CDR3 length: 14 amino acids. Germline CDR1 reads SGHRS; CDR2 reads YFSETQ. Here the CDR3 reads CASSQGQGSYEQYF. In nucleotides, the CDR3 is TGCGCCAGCAGCCAGGGACAGGGGAGCTACGAGCAGTACTTC.

This clone was seen a single time. The CDR3 region has the DNA TGTGCCGGCCGGGCGGCCCTTCCCACCGGGGAGCTGTTTTTT. It translates to CAGRAALPTGELFF. The chain recombines TRBV6-8 with TRBJ2-2; D gene ambiguous. The ends were cut back, 11 bases at V and 4 bases at J, with 17 bases in the middle. Germline CDR1 reads MNHGY; CDR2 reads SAAAGT. The CDR3 loop spans 14 amino acids.

The rearrangement joins TRBV30 to TRBJ2-2; 12 bases match TRBD2. Trimming took 0 bases from V and 6 from J; bases not matched to a gene: 5. CDR3 size: 16 residues. Per the germline V gene, CDR1 is GTSNPN and CDR2 is SVGIG (reference sequence). In nucleotides, the CDR3 is TGTGCCTGGAGTGTAGGGCTAGCGGGAGGGCCCGGGGAGCTGTTTTTT. Protein sequence: CAWSVGLAGGPGELFF.

The CDR3 loop is CASSLDRATKNIQYF. The CDR3 nucleotides are TGTGCCAGCAGCTTAGACAGGGCAACCAAAAACATTCAGTACTTC. The V and J genes are TRBV7-5 and TRBJ2-4; the table's TRBD1 call for D was not verified on the DNA. TRBV7-5 is a pseudogene segment. The CDR3 covers 15 residues.

The chain uses TRBV7-6 and TRBJ2-7; 7 bases fit TRBD2. Germline lookup yields CDR1 SGHVS and CDR2 FNYEAQ. This CDR3 is built from 15 residues. V shed 3 bases and J 3 bases; nucleotides not matched to a gene: 8. This CDR3 reads CASSFSWTRGYEQYF. CDR3 sequence (DNA): TGTGCCAGCAGCTTTAGTTGGACTAGGGGCTACGAGCAGTACTTC.

The V gene is TRBV27, the J gene TRBJ1-2; no clear D gene. From germline, CDR1 is MNHEY and CDR2 SMNVEV (reference sequence). The CDR3 consists of 15 residues. V was trimmed by 5 bases and J by 3 bases, leaving 16 bases between them. CDR3 sequence reads: CASSRREGEYYGYTF. The CDR3 bases are TGTGCCAGCAGTCGCCGAGAGGGCGAATACTATGGCTACACCTTC.

As concerns this clone: The junction and the germline gene differ at one end; a read error may be behind it. The V gene is TRBV6-8, the J gene TRBJ1-2; D not certain. CDR1 is MNHGY, CDR2 SAAAGT, per germline. The CDR3 contains 15 residues. This CDR3 reads CASSLKGWANYGYTF. The CDR3 DNA follows: TGTGCCAGCAGCCTCAAAGGGTGGGCTAACTATGGYTACACCTTC.

The chain combines TRBV28 with TRBJ2-7; D unclear. The CDR3 is 13 amino acids. Germline V gene lookup returns CDR1 MDHEN and CDR2 SYDVKM. With 7 bases removed from V and 1 base from J, the gap between germline ends came to 11 bases. The CDR3 DNA follows: TGTGCCAGCACCCGACCGTTATCCTACGAGCAGTACTTC. Translation gives CASTRPLSYEQYF.

The chain links TRBV28 to TRBJ1-5; tentative D call: TRBD1 (5 bases). CDR3 length: 16 amino acids. The V end was cut by 7 bases, the J end by 0 bases, with 16 bases between. The germline V gene has CDR1 MDHEN and CDR2 SYDVKM. The CDR3 nucleotides are TGTGCCAGCACCCTTACCAGGGTTTTTAGCAATCAGCCCCAGCATTTT. Its protein product is CASTLTRVFSNQPQHF.

The rearrangement links TRBV7-7 to TRBJ2-1; 7 bases fit TRBD2. This CDR3 contains 17 residues. Trimming at V came to 1 base and at J to 6 bases, leaving 12 bases not matched to a gene. Germline loops: CDR1 SSHAT, CDR2 FNYEAQ (reference sequence). The CDR3 spells CASSLVGMSGGPNEQFF. CDR3 coding DNA: TGTGCCAGCAGCTTAGTGGGTATGTCGGGAGGTCCCAATGAGCAGTTCTTC.

The gene calls are TRBV19 and TRBJ2-1, with D tentatively TRBD1 (5 bases). Germline V lookup: CDR1 LNHDA, CDR2 SQIVND (reference sequence). With 5 bases removed from V and 8 bases from J, the gap between germline ends came to 19 bases. The length of the CDR3 is 15 residues. The CDR3 reads CASSALGAPHDEQFF. CDR3 nucleotides: TGTGCCAGTAGTGCTTTAGGGGCTCCCCATGATGAGCAGTTCTTC. The full variable domain, with the rest looked up from reference TRBV19 and TRBJ2-1, is DGGITQSPKYLFRKEGQNVTLSCEQNLNHDAMYWYRQDPGQGLRLIYYSQIVNDFQKGDIAEGYSVSREKKESFPLTVTSAQKNPTAFYLCASSALGAPHDEQFFGPGTRLTVL.

The chain has TRBV19 and TRBJ2-5; TRBD2 agrees at 10 bases. Per the germline V gene, CDR1 is LNHDA and CDR2 is SQIVND (reference sequence). Germline trimming cut 5 bases from V and 2 bases from J; bases unmatched to any gene: 5. This CDR3 spans 15 amino acids. The CDR3 DNA reads TGTGCCAGTAGTGCCTCGACTAGCGGGCAAGAGACCCAGTACTTC. Residues: CASSASTSGQETQYF.

The J gene is TRBJ2-7, the V gene TRBV6-8, with a possible D match to TRBD2 (5 bases). V was cut by 7 bases and J by 3 bases, with 10 bases left in between. This CDR3 contains 12 residues. Germline CDR1 reads MNHGY; CDR2 reads SAAAGT. Here the CDR3 DNA reads TGTGCCAGCACCGACGAGGGCTACGAGCAGTACTTC. It encodes CASTDEGYEQYF.

V is TRBV23-1 and J is TRBJ2-7; weak D call: TRBD2 (6 bases). TRBV23-1 is given ORF status, its function remaining uncertain. This CDR3 is built from 14 residues. The germline V and J ends were trimmed by 6 bases and 3 bases, with 15 bases remaining between them. The CDR3 reads CASSQVEGGYEQYF. DNA of the CDR3: TGCGCCAGCAGCCAAGTCGAGGGAGGCTACGAGCAGTACTTC.

The chain is built from TRBV5-1 and TRBJ2-7; 8 bases agree with TRBD1. In germline, CDR1 is SGHRS, CDR2 YFSETQ. V was pared by 0 bases and J by 1 base, with 6 bases of the junction left unmatched. The CDR3 spans 16 residues. As DNA, the CDR3 is TGCGCCAGCAGCTTGGGGCAGGGGGCAGTATCCTACGAGCAGTACTTC. This codes for CASSLGQGAVSYEQYF.

The genes are TRBV18 and TRBJ1-1; D remains unclear. The germline V gene has CDR1 KGHSH and CDR2 LQKENI. V shed 0 bases and J shed 1 base, with 6 bases lying between them. CDR3 length: 14 residues. CDR3 nucleotide sequence: TGTGCCAGCTCACCACCGAAGGGGAACACTGAAGCTTTCTTT. This codes for CASSPPKGNTEAFF.

The chain couples TRBV28 to TRBJ1-5; D is possibly TRBD1 (5 bases). Deletions cut 2 bases from V and 8 bases from J, with 16 bases between. Per germline, CDR1 MDHEN and CDR2 SYDVKM. CDR3 length: 15 residues. The CDR3 region has the DNA TGTGCCAGCAGTTTAGGGAATGGAGGGGTGGAGCCCCAGCATTTT. Translation gives CASSLGNGGVEPQHF. Together with reference TRBV28 and TRBJ1-5, the CDR3 gives the full variable domain: DVKVTQSSRYLVKRTGEKVFLECVQDMDHENMFWYRQDPGLGLRLIYFSYDVKMKEKGDIPEGYSVSREKKERFSLILESASTNQTSMYLCASSLGNGGVEPQHFGDGTRLSIL.

The J gene is TRBJ2-1, the V gene TRBV5-1; D may be TRBD2 (5 bases). In germline, CDR1 is SGHRS, CDR2 YFSETQ. The V gene lost 4 bases and the J gene lost 8 bases, with 16 bases spanning the gap. The CDR3 contains 14 residues. The CDR3, as DNA: TGCGCCAGCAGCCCGTCGGAGGTAGCGCATGAGCAGTTCTTC. As protein: CASSPSEVAHEQFF.

V is TRBV11-3 and J is TRBJ2-7, with D perhaps assigned TRBD1 or TRBD2 (5 bases each). The germline V gene encodes CDR1 SGHNT and CDR2 YENEEA. The CDR3 is made up of 14 amino acids. V was shortened by 4 bases and J by 7 bases, with 17 bases between the two germline ends. The CDR3 loop reads CASSSGTPHWEQYF. CDR3 coding DNA: TGTGCCAGCAGCTCCGGGACCCCCCACTGGGAGCAGTACTTC.

The V gene is TRBV28, the J gene TRBJ1-3; D gene ambiguous. Germline V gives CDR1 MDHEN, CDR2 SYDVKM. V gave up 2 bases and J gave up 0 bases, with 11 bases separating them. CDR3 length: 16 residues. The CDR3 DNA is TGTGCCAGCAGTTTAATCGGCCCCTTCTCTGGAAACACCATATATTTT. It yields the protein CASSLIGPFSGNTIYF.